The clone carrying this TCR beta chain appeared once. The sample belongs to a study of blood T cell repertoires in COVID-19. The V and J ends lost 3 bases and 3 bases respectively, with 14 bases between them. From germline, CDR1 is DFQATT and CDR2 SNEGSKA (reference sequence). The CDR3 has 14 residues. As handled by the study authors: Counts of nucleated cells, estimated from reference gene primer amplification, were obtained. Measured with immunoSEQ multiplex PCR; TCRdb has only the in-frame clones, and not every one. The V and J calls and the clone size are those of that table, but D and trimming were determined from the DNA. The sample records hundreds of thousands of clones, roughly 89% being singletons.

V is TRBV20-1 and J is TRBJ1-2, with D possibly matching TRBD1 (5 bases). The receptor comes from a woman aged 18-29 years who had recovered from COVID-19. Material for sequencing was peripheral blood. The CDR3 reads CSASLSGGDYGYTF. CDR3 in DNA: TGCAGTGCTAGTCTCTCGGGGGGGGACTATGGCTACACCTTC.